This record looks at one T cell receptor beta chain sequence and its context. This specimen comes from a study of blood T cell repertoires in COVID-19. At the level of the study: PBMCs, B-cell-depleted T cells, or T cells were the source of the cDNA or gDNA that made up the material.

Assay used: immunoSEQ multiplex PCR; TCRdb lists only in-frame clones, some missing. This sample has 140,000 to 150,000 clones; 70% to 90% occur once, and the top ten carry about 4.4%. Germline values: CDR1 SGHTA, CDR2 FQGTGA. This CDR3 has 14 amino acids. V gave up 5 bases and J gave up 9 bases; unmatched junction bases: 10. The chain is built from TRBV7-3 and TRBJ2-1, with 7 bases aligning to TRBD2. This clonotype was obtained from a man in his fifties who had recovered from COVID-19. Source material: PBMCs or T cells enriched from blood (not recorded which). In nucleotides, the CDR3 is TGTGCCAGCAGCCCGTCGACTAGCTTCAGTGAGCAGTTCTTC. As protein: CASSPSTSFSEQFF. The full variable domain, with the rest looked up from reference TRBV7-3 and TRBJ2-1, is GAGVSQTPSNKVTEKGKYVELRCDPISGHTALYWYRQSLGQGPEFLIYFQGTGAADDSGLPNDRFFAVRPEGSVSTLKIQRTERGDSAVYLCASSPSTSFSEQFFGPGTRLTVL.